Following are 5 T cell receptor beta chains from one sample sequenced in a study of blood T cell repertoires in COVID-19. The method was immunoSEQ multiplex PCR; TCRdb's version includes in-frame clones alone and lacks a portion of them. The repertoire holds some 150,000 clones, with around 85% as singletons. The sequencing input was peripheral blood. All receptors derive from a man in his fifties or sixties with acute or convalescent COVID-19.

The chain links TRBV19 to TRBJ1-6; D call uncertain. With 5 bases removed from V and 7 bases from J, the gap between germline ends came to 18 bases. The CDR3 runs 16 residues. Germline lookup yields CDR1 LNHDA and CDR2 SQIVND (reference sequence). The DNA for the CDR3 is TGTGCCAGTAGTGTCACGTGGAGCCCGGGAAATTCACCCCTCCACTTT. Translating gives CASSVTWSPGNSPLHF.

This clone was seen more than once but under ten times. The chain employs TRBV11-3 and TRBJ2-1, with TRBD2 matching over 9 bases. V lost 0 bases to trimming and J lost 4 bases; unmatched junction nucleotides: 7. Germline-derived CDR1 and CDR2 are SGHNT and YENEEA. CDR3 length: 17 residues. CDR3 residues: CASSLDTSGGPYNEQFF. The CDR3 coding sequence is TGTGCCAGCAGCTTAGATACGAGCGGGGGGCCATACAATGAGCAGTTCTTC.

The rearrangement joins TRBV7-2 to TRBJ2-1; D ambiguous. This CDR3 comprises 15 residues. Deletions cut 3 bases from V and 0 bases from J, with 9 bases between. Germline CDR1 reads SGHTA; CDR2 reads FQGNSA. The CDR3 reads CASSLVRSSYNEQFF. CDR3 nucleotides: TGTGCCAGCAGCTTGGTACGCAGCTCCTACAATGAGCAGTTCTTC.

The chain carries TRBV19 and TRBJ2-7, with 9 bases aligning to TRBD2. V lost 3 bases, J lost 3 bases, and 9 bases stayed unmatched. Germline V CDR1 and CDR2: LNHDA, SQIVND (reference sequence). CDR3 length: 16 amino acids. The CDR3 nucleotides read TGTGCCAGTAGTATTGGGGTAGCGGGAGTAGGCTACGAGCAGTACTTC. It specifies CASSIGVAGVGYEQYF. Filled out from reference TRBV19 and TRBJ2-7, the complete variable domain reads DGGITQSPKYLFRKEGQNVTLSCEQNLNHDAMYWYRQDPGQGLRLIYYSQIVNDFQKGDIAEGYSVSREKKESFPLTVTSAQKNPTAFYLCASSIGVAGVGYEQYFGPGTRLTVT.

The genes are TRBV3-1 (or the pseudogene TRBV3-2) and TRBJ1-2, with 12 nucleotides matching TRBD1. The length of the CDR3 is 16 residues. Germline V gene lookup returns CDR1 LGHDT and CDR2 YNNKEL (reference sequence). J lost 8 bases, V lost 2 bases, and 9 bases had no gene match. CDR3 nucleotide sequence: TGTGCCAGCAGCCAACTAGACTCCGGGACAGGGGGCGGCTACACCTTC. It yields the protein CASSQLDSGTGGGYTF.